What follows are 5 T cell receptor beta chains derived from one specimen sequenced in a study of T-cell memory formation after mild COVID-19. MiXCR, applied by TCRdb to the 5' RACE reads, yields one record per CDR3 protein. The sample comprises roughly 100,000 distinct CDR3 sequences, less than 15% of which are singletons, and around a quarter rests with the top ten. The material sequenced was PBMCs or a T cell subset sorted from them (not recorded which). Every receptor here comes from an adult woman who had mild COVID-19 (a few samples of this study predate the infection). Cell type and time point are not known.

The sample holds a few counts of this clonotype. The chain joins TRBV5-6 to TRBJ1-1; D possibly corresponds to TRBD1 (5 bases). CDR3 length: 13 amino acids. CDR1 and CDR2 from the germline V gene are SGHDT and YYEEEE. V lost 3 bases, J lost 5 bases, and 11 bases lay in between. CDR3 coding DNA: TGTGCCAGCAGCTGGGGCCGGGGGACTGAAGCTTTCTTT. Translation: CASSWGRGTEAFF.

The gene calls are TRBV7-9 and TRBJ2-2; possible D gene TRBD2, 5 bases. Trimming shortened V by 5 bases and J by 13 bases, and 17 bases separated the two germline ends. CDR1 is SEHNR and CDR2 is FQNEAQ in the germline V gene (reference sequence). The CDR3 is made up of 13 amino acids. The CDR3 spells CASSPDLAERLFF. The CDR3, as DNA: TGTGCCAGCAGCCCAGACCTAGCAGAGCGGCTGTTTTTT.

This clonotype was detected only a few times. The rearrangement uses TRBV4-3 and TRBJ2-3, with D possibly called TRBD1 or TRBD2 (5 bases each). This CDR3 has 13 amino acids. Trimming removed 7 bases from V and 2 bases from J, with 10 bases in between. Germline V gene lookup returns CDR1 LGHNA and CDR2 YSLEER. CDR3 DNA: TGCGCCAGCACCGGGGCGAACACAGATACGCAGTATTTT. It yields the protein CASTGANTDTQYF.

This clonotype was seen a handful of times. The chain carries TRBV6-6 and TRBJ1-5; D gene ambiguous. CDR1 is MNHNY and CDR2 is SVGAGI in the germline V gene (reference sequence). Trimming removed 5 bases from V and 2 bases from J, with 13 bases in between. The CDR3 runs to 15 residues. Here the CDR3 DNA reads TGTGCCAGCAGTGACCAGCGAATGGGCAATCAGCCCCAGCATTTT. Its translation: CASSDQRMGNQPQHF.

J is TRBJ1-1 and V is TRBV11-2; TRBD1 is a possible D gene (6 bases). In germline, CDR1 is SGHAT, CDR2 FQNNGV. Trimming took off 1 base at V and 0 bases at J, with 15 bases between the two ends. The CDR3 has 17 residues. CDR3 sequence: CASSLGGWGAMNTEAFF. CDR3 nucleotide sequence: TGTGCCAGCAGCTTAGGAGGTTGGGGGGCTATGAACACTGAAGCTTTCTTT.